A single sample is the source of the 16 T cell receptor beta chains below, sequenced in a study of blood T cell repertoires in COVID-19. TCRdb keeps only in-frame clones here, not all; method: immunoSEQ multiplex PCR. The table lists under 450,000 clones, about 88% of them singletons. The sequenced material came from PBMCs or T cells enriched from blood (not recorded which). These receptors all stem from a woman between 25 and 40 years old who had recovered from COVID-19.

The rearrangement joins TRBV10-1 to TRBJ1-1, with D perhaps TRBD1 (6 bases). The CDR3 extends over 15 amino acids. CDR1 is WNHNN and CDR2 is SYGVQD in the germline V gene (reference sequence). V was cut by 0 bases and J by 5 bases, with 13 bases left in between. CDR3 DNA sequence: TGCGCCAGCAGTGAGTCGGGCAGGGGACAAACTGAAGCTTTCTTT. This translates into CASSESGRGQTEAFF.

CDR3 nucleotides: TGTGCCAGCAGGCCCAGGGGTCTAAGCAATCAGCCCCAGCATTTT. Protein sequence: CASRPRGLSNQPQHF. The rearrangement links TRBV6-5 to TRBJ1-5; perhaps TRBD1 as D (6 bases). Trimming left V 6 bases short and J 1 base short, with 13 bases between. The germline V gene has CDR1 MNHEY and CDR2 SVGAGI. The CDR3 is 15 residues long.

V is TRBV5-1 and J is TRBJ1-1, with D maybe TRBD1 (6 bases). Trimming removed 4 bases from V and 1 base from J, with 14 bases in between. Germline V CDR1 and CDR2: SGHRS, YFSETQ. The CDR3 is made up of 15 amino acids. The CDR3 region has the DNA TGCGCCAGCAGCCCGCTGGGGACAACGAACACTGAAGCTTTCTTT. Translating gives CASSPLGTTNTEAFF.

Comment on this clone: Distinct nucleotide sequences in the sample also encode this CDR3. The chain joins TRBV6-5 to TRBJ2-3, with TRBD2 matching 7 bases. After removal of 6 bases from V and 1 base from J, the junction contained 1 base not matched to a gene. The CDR3 has 13 amino acids. Looked up from germline, CDR1 is MNHEY and CDR2 is SVGAGI. In DNA form, the CDR3 reads TGTGCCAGCAGGGCGGGGGGCACAGATACGCAGTATTTT. Translation: CASRAGGTDTQYF.

V is TRBV9 and J is TRBJ2-3; TRBD1 might be the D (5 bases). This CDR3 has 14 amino acids. Looked up from germline, CDR1 is SGDLS and CDR2 is YYNGEE. Trimming removed 2 bases from V and 0 bases from J, with 7 bases in between. The CDR3 DNA is TGTGCCAGCAGCGTTTACAGGAGCACAGATACGCAGTATTTT. Protein sequence: CASSVYRSTDTQYF.

The chain employs TRBV5-1 and TRBJ2-7, with D possibly being TRBD2 (6 bases). V lost 5 bases and J 0 bases, leaving 12 bases between the germline ends. This CDR3 spans 14 amino acids. Germline-derived CDR1 and CDR2 are SGHRS and YFSETQ. The CDR3 bases are TGCGCCAGCAGTGATGGGGGGAGCTCCTACGAGCAGTACTTC. The encoded protein is CASSDGGSSYEQYF. The full variable domain, rest sourced from reference TRBV5-1 and TRBJ2-7, is KAGVTQTPRYLIKTRGQQVTLSCSPISGHRSVSWYQQTPGQGLQFLFEYFSETQRNKGNFPGRFSGRQFSNSRSEMNVSTLELGDSALYLCASSDGGSSYEQYFGPGTRLTVT.

The chain carries TRBV19 and TRBJ2-7; 9 bases line up with TRBD1. V dropped 10 bases and J dropped 3; count of bases not matched to a gene: 16. This CDR3 region has 16 residues. Germline CDR1 LNHDA, CDR2 SQIVND (reference sequence). CDR3 coding DNA: TGTGCCACCGGACAGGGGTCGATGCCAGCGGGCTACGAGCAGTACTTC. Translation: CATGQGSMPAGYEQYF.

This clone was observed a single time. The chain combines TRBV12-2 with TRBJ2-3; TRBD2 is the table's D call and was not checked against the DNA. TRBV12-2 represents a pseudogene. The CDR3 consists of 14 residues. Written as DNA, the CDR3 is TGTGCAAGTCGCTTAGGCGGGAGCACAGATACGCAGTATTTT. This translates into CASRLGGSTDTQYF.

V and J are TRBV19 and TRBJ1-5; TRBD1 matches at 11 bases. V was pared by 6 bases and J by 2 bases, with 9 bases of the junction left unmatched. The CDR3 spans 17 residues. CDR1 and CDR2 from the germline V gene are LNHDA and SQIVND (reference sequence). The CDR3: CASRAGTGGSGNQPQHF. For the CDR3, the DNA is TGTGCCAGTAGGGCCGGGACAGGGGGTAGCGGCAATCAGCCCCAGCATTTT.

This clone was observed once. The V call is TRBV5-1, the J call TRBJ2-3, with D possibly matching TRBD1 (6 bases). The germline V and J ends were trimmed by 0 bases and 4 bases, with 12 bases remaining between them. From germline, CDR1 is SGHRS and CDR2 YFSETQ. The CDR3 runs to 15 residues. The DNA of the CDR3 is TGCGCCAGCAGCTTGGTCGGGACAACGGCAGATACGCAGTATTTT. Amino acid sequence: CASSLVGTTADTQYF. Full variable domain (missing parts from reference TRBV5-1 and TRBJ2-3): KAGVTQTPRYLIKTRGQQVTLSCSPISGHRSVSWYQQTPGQGLQFLFEYFSETQRNKGNFPGRFSGRQFSNSRSEMNVSTLELGDSALYLCASSLVGTTADTQYFGPGTRLTVL.

This chain uses TRBV19 with TRBJ2-1; TRBD1 aligns across 9 bases. V shed 4 bases and J 5 bases; nucleotides not matched to a gene: 9. The CDR3 has 16 amino acids. Germline V gives CDR1 LNHDA, CDR2 SQIVND (reference sequence). The CDR3 sequence is CASSTSGTGLDNEQFF. The CDR3 DNA reads as TGTGCCAGTAGTACATCAGGGACAGGGTTAGACAATGAGCAGTTCTTC.

The chain recombines TRBV28 with TRBJ2-7; the D is unclear. The germline CDR1 and CDR2 sequences are MDHEN and SYDVKM. Trimming removed 5 bases at V and 6 bases at J, with 17 bases between. This CDR3 region has 14 residues. This chain's CDR3 is CASSPEMGASEQYF. CDR3 in DNA: TGTGCCAGCAGTCCCGAGATGGGCGCCTCCGAGCAGTACTTC.

CDR3 sequence: CASSLTGSSTDTQYF. CDR3 nucleotides: TGTGCCAGCAGCCTGACAGGGTCGTCCACAGATACGCAGTATTTT. The chain links TRBV11-1 to TRBJ2-3; 7 bases match TRBD1. This CDR3 comprises 15 residues. Germline assignment: CDR1 SGHAT and CDR2 FQDESV (reference sequence). V gave up 5 bases and J gave up 2 bases; unmatched junction bases: 7.

This chain joins TRBV11-3 and TRBJ2-5; TRBD2 is a possible D gene (5 bases). CDR1 and CDR2 from the germline V gene are SGHNT and YENEEA. V was pared by 5 bases and J by 5 bases, with 12 bases between. The CDR3 runs 13 residues. CDR3 region: CASSRGPTETQYF. The DNA for the CDR3 is TGTGCCAGCAGCAGAGGGCCGACGGAGACCCAGTACTTC. Together with reference TRBV11-3 and TRBJ2-5, the CDR3 gives the full variable domain: EAGVVQSPRYKIIEKKQPVAFWCNPISGHNTLYWYLQNLGQGPELLIRYENEEAVDDSQLPKDRFSAERLKGVDSTLKIQPAELGDSAVYLCASSRGPTETQYFGPGTRLLVL.

In this sample, this clone turned up once. The chain employs TRBV7-9 and TRBJ2-1; possibly TRBD2 for D (5 bases). Trimming took off 5 bases at V and 9 bases at J, with 11 bases between the two ends. The germline V gene has CDR1 SEHNR and CDR2 FQNEAQ (reference sequence). This CDR3 spans 12 amino acids. CDR3 in amino acids: CASSLLGGEQFF. The CDR3, as DNA: TGTGCCAGCAGCCTACTTGGAGGTGAGCAGTTCTTC.

Worth noting for this clone: The sample contains more than one DNA sequence encoding this CDR3. The genes are TRBV27 and TRBJ1-1; maybe TRBD1 (5 bases). The CDR3 length is 14 residues. Trimming shortened V by 4 bases and J by 0 bases, and 9 bases separated the two germline ends. CDR1 and CDR2 from the germline V gene are MNHEY and SMNVEV (reference sequence). The CDR3 protein is CASSSDSLNTEAFF. In nucleotides, the CDR3 is TGTGCCAGCAGTTCCGACAGTTTGAACACTGAAGCTTTCTTT.